The 25 T cell receptor beta chains given below trace back to one sample, sequenced in a study of blood T cell repertoires in COVID-19. Produced via immunoSEQ multiplex PCR; TCRdb's table is partial and in-frame only. The profile shows approximately 170,000 clones, around 81% of them singletons. The specimen was peripheral blood. The receptors here all came from a man aged 55 to 70 with active or convalescent COVID-19.

J is TRBJ2-1 and V is TRBV21-1; the D segment call TRBD2 is taken from the table without a DNA check. TRBV21-1 is designated a pseudogene. The CDR3 runs 16 residues. DNA for the CDR3: TGTGCCAGCAGCACCGGGACTAGCCGACTTTACAATGAGCAGTTCTTC. Protein sequence: CASSTGTSRLYNEQFF.

This chain's CDR3 is CATSDLTVSPDTQYF. The CDR3 DNA reads as TGTGCCACCAGTGATCTGACAGTGTCTCCAGATACGCAGTATTTT. This chain joins TRBV24-1 and TRBJ2-3, with D possibly matching TRBD1 (5 bases). CDR3 length: 15 amino acids. Deletions cut 3 bases from V and 4 bases from J, with 13 bases between. Looked up from germline, CDR1 is KGHDR and CDR2 is SFDVKD.

This sequence joins TRBV2 and TRBJ1-2, with TRBD1 matching over 8 bases. The CDR3 spans 16 residues. Germline-derived CDR1 and CDR2 are SNHLY and FYNNEI. The junction had 13 bases not matched to a gene; V was cut back by 4 bases and J by 6 bases. CDR3 loop: CASSVMGQGAGDGYTF. The CDR3 DNA sequence: TGTGCCAGCAGTGTTATGGGTCAGGGGGCGGGTGATGGCTACACCTTC.

The count of this clone is one. The V gene is TRBV18, the J gene TRBJ2-7; 7 bases fit TRBD1. Germline V gene sequence: CDR1 KGHSH, CDR2 LQKENI. CDR3 size: 13 residues. V was clipped by 4 bases and J by 5 bases; unmatched bases: 5. The CDR3 reads CASSRGQVDEQYF. The CDR3 DNA reads TGTGCCAGCTCACGCGGACAGGTGGACGAGCAGTACTTC.

The CDR3 nucleotides are TGCGCCAGCAGCTTCGGCAGGGGGGTAGAGACTAGCGCCACAGATACGCAGTATTTT. Residues: CASSFGRGVETSATDTQYF. The chain is built from TRBV5-1 and TRBJ2-3, with a possible D match to TRBD2 (8 bases). Germline V CDR1 and CDR2: SGHRS, YFSETQ. The CDR3 contains 19 residues. V was shortened by 2 bases and J by 2 bases, with 24 bases between the two germline ends.

The chain is built from TRBV25-1 and TRBJ2-5; perhaps TRBD2 as D (5 bases). The V end lost 8 bases, the J end lost 1 base, and 17 bases lay between the germline ends. The CDR3 is 15 residues long. Germline V gives CDR1 MGHDK, CDR2 SYGVNS. The CDR3 bases are TGTGCCAGCCAACCCCCTGGACTGATCCAAGAGACCCAGTACTTC. It yields the protein CASQPPGLIQETQYF.

V and J are TRBV2 and TRBJ2-3; D is unresolved. Trimming took 8 bases from V and 3 from J, leaving 12 bases between them. Per germline, CDR1 SNHLY and CDR2 FYNNEI. The CDR3 is 13 residues long. The CDR3 nucleotides are TGTGCCAGCCGCCCGGTAGTTACAGATACGCAGTATTTT. It encodes CASRPVVTDTQYF.

The chain carries TRBV6-5 and TRBJ2-5, with 7 positions matching TRBD2. Losses at the gene ends were 4 bases for V and 5 bases for J; bases not matched to a gene: 10. Germline V gives CDR1 MNHEY, CDR2 SVGAGI. CDR3 size: 15 residues. CDR3: CASSFRLAGGETQYF. The CDR3, as DNA: TGTGCCAGCAGTTTCCGACTAGCAGGCGGGGAGACCCAGTACTTC.

This clone was seen more than once but under ten times. The chain combines TRBV11-3 with TRBJ1-6, with TRBD1 as a possible D gene (5 bases). This CDR3 contains 13 residues. From germline, CDR1 is SGHNT and CDR2 YENEEA. The V end was cut by 1 base, the J end by 8 bases, with 6 bases between. The CDR3, as DNA: TGTGCCAGCAGCTTAGTAGGGGATTCACCCCTCCACTTT. This gives the protein CASSLVGDSPLHF. The variable domain in full, completed from reference TRBV11-3 and TRBJ1-6, reads EAGVVQSPRYKIIEKKQPVAFWCNPISGHNTLYWYLQNLGQGPELLIRYENEEAVDDSQLPKDRFSAERLKGVDSTLKIQPAELGDSAVYLCASSLVGDSPLHFGNGTRLTVT.

The chain links TRBV11-2 to TRBJ2-7; 11 positions agree with TRBD2. The CDR3 is made up of 15 amino acids. The J segment lost 5 bases and the V segment lost 1 base, leaving 4 bases of the junction unmatched. Germline V gene lookup returns CDR1 SGHAT and CDR2 FQNNGV. For the CDR3, the DNA is TGTGCCAGCAGCTTAGTAGCGGGAGGGGGCAACGAGCAGTACTTC. Its translation is CASSLVAGGGNEQYF.

The V and J genes are TRBV7-2 and TRBJ2-7, with TRBD1 identical over 12 bases. The junction had 9 bases not matched to a gene; V was cut back by 0 bases and J by 3 bases. Germline V gene data show CDR1 as SGHTA and CDR2 as FQGNSA. The CDR3 extends over 18 amino acids. The CDR3 DNA follows: TGTGCCAGCAGCTTAGCGGGACAGGGGGCTGGATCCCACTACGAGCAGTACTTC. It codes for CASSLAGQGAGSHYEQYF.

The J gene is TRBJ2-2, the V gene TRBV28, with 10 bases fitting TRBD1. This CDR3 contains 17 residues. CDR1 MDHEN and CDR2 SYDVKM come from the germline V gene. Trimming took 3 bases from V and 5 from J; bases not matched to a gene: 9. CDR3 loop: CASSFPGTGARTGELFF. The CDR3 DNA sequence: TGTGCCAGCAGTTTTCCCGGGACAGGGGCCCGGACCGGGGAGCTGTTTTTT.

The genes are TRBV9 and TRBJ1-6, with D hard to call. Trimming shortened V by 3 bases and J by 5 bases, and 9 bases separated the two germline ends. The CDR3 is 14 residues long. Germline lookup yields CDR1 SGDLS and CDR2 YYNGEE. This chain's CDR3 is CASSATQDNSPLHF. The CDR3 nucleotides read TGTGCCAGCAGCGCCACTCAGGATAATTCACCCCTCCACTTT.

This chain uses TRBV28 with TRBJ1-2, with TRBD1 identical over 12 bases. There are 19 residues in the CDR3. The ends lost 5 bases at V and 4 bases at J; junction bases unmatched: 17. CDR1 is MDHEN and CDR2 is SYDVKM in the germline V gene. Written as DNA, the CDR3 is TGTGCCAGCAGTCCCTTGTCCATACGGGACAGGGGGCGCGGCTATGGCTACACCTTC. Protein: CASSPLSIRDRGRGYGYTF.

The rearrangement uses TRBV19 and TRBJ2-7; maybe TRBD1 (5 bases). The CDR3 has 14 residues. Per germline, CDR1 LNHDA and CDR2 SQIVND (reference sequence). The germline V and J ends were trimmed by 3 bases and 6 bases, with 15 bases remaining between them. CDR3 region: CASSIRQGSREQYF. The DNA of the CDR3 is TGTGCCAGTAGTATTCGGCAGGGATCTCGCGAGCAGTACTTC.

This sequence joins TRBV10-3 and TRBJ1-6; the D is unclear. The CDR3 loop spans 13 amino acids. V was clipped by 5 bases and J by 7 bases, with 9 bases between them. Germline CDR1 and CDR2: ENHRY and SYGVKD. CDR3 nucleotide sequence: TGTGCCATCAGTCAAGCTACGAATTCACCCCTCCACTTT. Protein: CAISQATNSPLHF.

The chain joins TRBV28 to TRBJ1-5, with D hard to call. CDR1 is MDHEN, CDR2 SYDVKM, per germline. The germline V and J ends were trimmed by 3 bases and 8 bases, with 5 bases remaining between them. The CDR3 is 11 residues long. CDR3 bases: TGTGCCAGCAGTTTGAGGGAGCCCCAGCATTTT. Its protein is CASSLREPQHF. Full variable domain (remainder filled in from reference TRBV28 and TRBJ1-5): DVKVTQSSRYLVKRTGEKVFLECVQDMDHENMFWYRQDPGLGLRLIYFSYDVKMKEKGDIPEGYSVSREKKERFSLILESASTNQTSMYLCASSLREPQHFGDGTRLSIL.

The CDR3 coding sequence is TGTGCCAGCAGTTACTCCCGGAGGGCGGGGAATCAGCCCCAGCATTTT. This sequence encodes CASSYSRRAGNQPQHF. The V and J genes are TRBV6-5 and TRBJ1-5, with D unclear. The germline V gene has CDR1 MNHEY and CDR2 SVGAGI. CDR3 length equals 16 residues. Trimming took off 0 bases at V and 4 bases at J, with 13 bases between the two ends.

This chain links TRBV19 with TRBJ1-1, with TRBD1 identical over 7 bases. Looked up from germline, CDR1 is LNHDA and CDR2 is SQIVND (reference sequence). With 7 bases clipped from V and 1 base from J, the junction kept 9 bases outside the gene matches. This CDR3 region has 15 residues. The CDR3 DNA sequence: TGTGCCAGTACCAACGGACAGGCGGGGAACACTGAAGCTTTCTTT. Residues: CASTNGQAGNTEAFF. Supplemented by reference TRBV19 and TRBJ1-1, the full variable domain reads DGGITQSPKYLFRKEGQNVTLSCEQNLNHDAMYWYRQDPGQGLRLIYYSQIVNDFQKGDIAEGYSVSREKKESFPLTVTSAQKNPTAFYLCASTNGQAGNTEAFFGQGTRLTVV.

This sequence joins TRBV10-3 and TRBJ2-1, with TRBD1 as a possible D gene (6 bases). The germline V gene encodes CDR1 ENHRY and CDR2 SYGVKD. This CDR3 contains 13 residues. V dropped 8 bases and J dropped 5 bases, with 13 bases sitting between them. The CDR3 protein is CAIQNHRDNEQFF. For the CDR3, the DNA is TGTGCCATCCAGAACCACAGGGACAATGAGCAGTTCTTC.

The rearrangement joins TRBV11-3 to TRBJ2-1; 7 nucleotides line up with TRBD2. The germline gives CDR1 SGHNT, CDR2 YENEEA. This CDR3 region has 16 residues. Losses at the gene ends were 1 base for V and 0 bases for J; bases not matched to a gene: 3. CDR3 region: CASSLGGGSSYNEQFF. The CDR3 nucleotides are TGTGCCAGCAGCTTAGGAGGCGGGAGCTCCTACAATGAGCAGTTCTTC. The full variable domain, with the rest looked up from reference TRBV11-3 and TRBJ2-1, is EAGVVQSPRYKIIEKKQPVAFWCNPISGHNTLYWYLQNLGQGPELLIRYENEEAVDDSQLPKDRFSAERLKGVDSTLKIQPAELGDSAVYLCASSLGGGSSYNEQFFGPGTRLTVL.

This chain joins TRBV28 and TRBJ2-7; 14 bases align to TRBD2. The V gene's germline CDR1 is MDHEN and CDR2 SYDVKM. The CDR3 runs 14 residues. V lost 5 bases, J lost 7 bases, and 4 bases stayed unmatched. The CDR3 is CASSLGLAGVEQYF. The CDR3 DNA reads TGTGCCAGCAGTCTGGGACTAGCGGGAGTGGAGCAGTACTTC.

The chain recombines TRBV5-1 with TRBJ2-7, with TRBD2 identical over 7 bases. Looked up from germline, CDR1 is SGHRS and CDR2 is YFSETQ. With 1 base clipped from V and 1 base from J, the junction kept 8 bases outside the gene matches. The CDR3 runs 16 residues. The CDR3 loop reads CASSLSSGQNSYEQYF. For the CDR3, the DNA is TGCGCCAGCAGCTTGAGTAGCGGGCAAAATTCCTACGAGCAGTACTTC.

This clone was recorded once. The rearrangement uses TRBV20-1 and TRBJ1-5; D may be TRBD1 (5 bases). The V and J ends lost 3 bases and 2 bases respectively, with 14 bases between them. This CDR3 is built from 15 residues. CDR1 is DFQATT, CDR2 SNEGSKA, per germline (reference sequence). The CDR3 here is CSASFLGGRNQPQHF. Written as DNA, the CDR3 is TGCAGTGCTAGTTTTTTGGGGGGACGCAATCAGCCCCAGCATTTT.

This clone appeared once. The rearrangement links TRBV7-6 to TRBJ2-5; the D is unclear. Germline V lookup: CDR1 SGHVS, CDR2 FNYEAQ. V lost 3 bases and J lost 4, with 9 bases in between. This CDR3 is built from 13 residues. CDR3 DNA sequence: TGTGCCAGCAGCTTGGCCCAGGTAGAGACCCAGTACTTC. It yields the protein CASSLAQVETQYF.